This T cell receptor (beta chain) was found in a study of T cells in localized non-small cell lung cancer. Study-level results: As only one tumor region underwent sequencing, heterogeneity remains possible.

Generated by immunoSEQ multiplex PCR, the TCRdb table keeps only in-frame clones and is missing some. The repertoire includes 23,000 or so clones, approximately 88% of them detected once, and roughly 9.9% sits in the top ten. Details on this clone: Its target is unknown.

V lost 6 bases and J 5 bases, leaving 13 bases between the germline ends. The CDR3 is 13 residues long. In germline, CDR1 is SGHTA, CDR2 FQGNSA. The sequence was collected from a woman aged 40-75 years with stage III lung adenocarcinoma. The material was peripheral blood mononuclear cells, obtained before any cancer treatment. This rearrangement joins TRBV7-2 to TRBJ1-2; D is ambiguous. The CDR3 spells CASSLGFVYGYTF. CDR3 in DNA: TGTGCCAGCAGTCTAGGATTTGTATATGGCTACACCTTC.